This TCR beta chain was identified during a study of CD8+ T cells in alopecia areata. This clone was seen a handful of times. Those with alopecia areata gave lesional scalp punch biopsies and peripheral blood. Extracted RNA was reverse transcribed, and the resulting cDNA served as sequencing template. Sequenced by immunoSEQ multiplex PCR; TCRdb stores in-frame clones only, minus some. The data show around 160,000 clones, around 50% seen once. Germline V gene lookup returns CDR1 LNHNV and CDR2 YYDKDF (reference sequence). V was clipped by 0 bases and J by 6 bases, with 5 bases between them. The CDR3 consists of 12 residues.

The sequencing input was CD4+ T cells sorted from blood. The rearrangement joins TRBV15 to TRBJ1-2; D not certain. This receptor was identified in a human donor with alopecia areata. The DNA for the CDR3 is TGTGCCACCAGCAGAGATAGTCATGGCTACACCTTC. Its protein is CATSRDSHGYTF.